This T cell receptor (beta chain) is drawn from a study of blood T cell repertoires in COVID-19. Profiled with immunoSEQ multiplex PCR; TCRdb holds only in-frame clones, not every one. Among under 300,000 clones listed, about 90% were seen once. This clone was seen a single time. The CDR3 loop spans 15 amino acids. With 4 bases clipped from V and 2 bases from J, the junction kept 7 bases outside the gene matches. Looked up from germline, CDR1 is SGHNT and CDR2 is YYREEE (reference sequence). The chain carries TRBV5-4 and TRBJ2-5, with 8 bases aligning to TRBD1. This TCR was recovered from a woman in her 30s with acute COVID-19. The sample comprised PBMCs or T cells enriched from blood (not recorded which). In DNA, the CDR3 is TGTGCCAGCAGCCCAGGGGGCTTGAGTCAAGAGACCCAGTACTTC. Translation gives CASSPGGLSQETQYF.